This T cell receptor (beta chain) was captured by sequencing in a study of blood T cell repertoires in COVID-19. Study overall: Samples came from the United States, Italy and Spain, spanning acute and convalescent COVID-19. PBMCs, B-cell-depleted T cells, or T cells provided the cDNA or gDNA that made up the material.

In the study's own analysis: From reference gene primer amplification, estimates of nucleated cell counts were derived. Sequenced by immunoSEQ multiplex PCR; TCRdb stores in-frame clones only, minus some. Clone size and the V and J calls come from that table; the DNA yielded D and trimming. The data hold about 100,000 clones, with about 80% observed a single time. Source material: peripheral blood. The source of this sequence is a man in his sixties or seventies with active or convalescent COVID-19.

The CDR3 nucleotides read TGTGCCAGCAGTTGGGACAGGAGGAACACTGAAGCTTTCTTT. Its translation: CASSWDRRNTEAFF. The genes are TRBV6-5 and TRBJ1-1; 8 bases are a match to TRBD1. This CDR3 contains 14 residues. Unmatched junction bases numbered 2, after V lost 4 bases and J lost 1 base. Germline CDR1 MNHEY, CDR2 SVGAGI.